The rows below give T cell receptor beta chains drawn from one sample of a study of blood T cell repertoires in COVID-19. Generated by immunoSEQ multiplex PCR, the TCRdb table keeps only in-frame clones and is missing some. The sample has about 410,000 clones, 75% to 90% seen once. The source material was peripheral blood. These receptors came from a woman in her 40s with COVID-19, enrolled during active disease. Each CDR3 is given without its conserved first and last residue. Size is stated for part of the rows, as once, few or many counts, or as a class when the clone is expanded.

j_call	clone_size	v_call	cdr3_aa
TRBJ2-5	.	TRBV4-3	ASSQESIPIQGTQY
TRBJ1-5	.	TRBV28	ASSRQGGSNQPQH
TRBJ1-5	.	TRBV19	ASSIAQGSNQPQH
TRBJ2-3	.	TRBV27	ASSLSRGVSTDTQY
TRBJ1-1	.	TRBV12-3/TRBV12-4	ASSLGSDSQAF
TRBJ1-6	few	TRBV7-9	ASNLQGYNSPLH
TRBJ1-1	.	TRBV6-2/TRBV6-3	ASSYKFRDSEAF
TRBJ1-2	.	TRBV10-3	AISWKTVSGYT
TRBJ2-1	.	TRBV3-1/TRBV3-2	ASSLTRSSGGANEQF
TRBJ2-7	.	TRBV18	ASSPLRDRSSYEQY
TRBJ1-6	.	TRBV6-5	ASSEGPGLLVH
TRBJ1-5	.	TRBV6-6	ASSRTGGGQPQH
TRBJ2-5	.	TRBV18	ASSPQTGGETQY
TRBJ1-4	.	TRBV5-1	ASSLGGLGGGEKLF
TRBJ1-2	.	TRBV5-1	ASSLASGQSWTGHGYT
TRBJ1-2	once	TRBV12-1	ASSTGQGIHGYT
TRBJ1-2	.	TRBV10-3	AIRASGQPSNYGYT
TRBJ2-3	.	TRBV2	ASIRAGGTDTQY